These 10 T cell receptor beta chains were all obtained from the same sample, sequenced in a study of T cell changes during pregnancy in multiple sclerosis. The data were produced by immunoSEQ multiplex PCR, yet TCRdb's version contains in-frame clones alone and is incomplete. The sample shows approximately 50,000 clones, 90% to 95% of them seen only once. The sample was CD8+ T cells from peripheral blood mononuclear cells, taken after pregnancy. The receptor set was obtained from a female donor with multiple sclerosis, enrolled in a pregnancy study.

V and J are TRBV13 and TRBJ2-7, with 10 bases fitting TRBD1. Unmatched junction bases numbered 8, after V lost 5 bases and J lost 4 bases. The length of the CDR3 is 15 residues. Germline V CDR1 and CDR2: PRHDT, FYEKMQ (reference sequence). The CDR3 DNA reads TGTGCCAGCAGCCCTGCGGGACAGGGGTATTACGAGCAGTACTTC. Its protein product is CASSPAGQGYYEQYF. The entire variable domain, with the rest obtained from reference TRBV13 and TRBJ2-7, is as follows: AAGVIQSPRHLIKEKRETATLKCYPIPRHDTVYWYQQGPGQDPQFLISFYEKMQSDKGSIPDRFSAQQFSDYHSELNMSSLELGDSALYFCASSPAGQGYYEQYFGPGTRLTVT.

The chain uses TRBV29-1 and TRBJ2-7, with D perhaps TRBD2 (7 bases). Trimming cost V 4 bases and J 3 bases, with 16 bases left between them. The CDR3 totals 14 residues. Germline V gene sequence: CDR1 SQVTM, CDR2 ANQGSEA. The CDR3 sequence is CSVVGGRGGYEQYF. CDR3 in DNA: TGCAGCGTTGTCGGGGGGCGCGGGGGCTACGAGCAGTACTTC.

The chain employs TRBV27 and TRBJ1-6; D is perhaps TRBD1 (5 bases). Germline V CDR1 and CDR2: MNHEY, SMNVEV (reference sequence). The CDR3 length is 15 residues. V lost 8 bases, J lost 4 bases, and 15 bases lay in between. CDR3 sequence (DNA): TGTGCCAGCGCCCCCGGGGGGGTATATAATTCACCCCTCCACTTT. Translated, it gives CASAPGGVYNSPLHF.

The chain uses TRBV19 and TRBJ1-1; perhaps TRBD1 as D (5 bases). CDR1 LNHDA and CDR2 SQIVND come from the germline V gene (reference sequence). The CDR3 is 15 residues long. The germline V and J ends were trimmed by 3 bases and 1 base, with 12 bases remaining between them. The chain's CDR3 is CASSIPGGGNTEAFF. CDR3 nucleotide sequence: TGTGCCAGTAGTATCCCTGGGGGGGGGAACACTGAAGCTTTCTTT.

The chain employs TRBV6-5 and TRBJ2-1; 8 bases line up with TRBD2. V lost 10 bases, J lost 6 bases, and 5 bases stayed unmatched. This CDR3 is built from 12 residues. Germline V lookup: CDR1 MNHEY, CDR2 SVGAGI. The CDR3 region is CATSAGGNEQFF. CDR3 DNA: TGTGCCACCTCTGCGGGGGGCAATGAGCAGTTCTTC.

The CDR3 bases are TGTGCCAGCAGCTCCGGGACAGGGGATGGCTACACCTTC. Translating it yields CASSSGTGDGYTF. V usage is TRBV5-4 and J usage is TRBJ1-2; 10 bases match TRBD1. The V segment lost 3 bases and the J segment 6 bases; nucleotides outside the gene matches: 2. The CDR3 extends over 13 amino acids. CDR1 is SGHNT and CDR2 is YYREEE in the germline V gene (reference sequence). The whole variable domain, remainder taken from reference TRBV5-4 and TRBJ1-2, is ETGVTQSPTHLIKTRGQQVTLRCSSQSGHNTVSWYQQALGQGPQFIFQYYREEENGRGNFPPRFSGLQFPNYSSELNVNALELDDSALYLCASSSGTGDGYTFGSGTRLTVV.

The chain links TRBV18 to TRBJ2-7, with a possible D match to TRBD1 (5 bases). The germline CDR1 and CDR2 sequences are KGHSH and LQKENI. Trimming stripped 2 bases from V and 2 bases from J, with 13 bases between. This CDR3 has 15 amino acids. Here the CDR3 DNA reads TGTGCCAGCTCACCAGAGGTGACAGCCGCCTACGAGCAGTACTTC. Translated: CASSPEVTAAYEQYF.

The chain links TRBV11-2 to TRBJ2-7, with D hard to call. This CDR3 region has 11 residues. Per germline, CDR1 SGHAT and CDR2 FQNNGV. Between the trimmed V and J ends, which lost 5 bases and 2 bases, there was a span of 4 bases. The CDR3 DNA reads as TGTGCCAGCAGCCCTGCCTACGAGCAGTACTTC. It is translated as CASSPAYEQYF.

This clone was recorded only once. The DNA of the CDR3 is TGTGCCAGCACGCTCGGGGGGGACGAGCAGTACTTC. This encodes CASTLGGDEQYF. The chain links TRBV6-1 to TRBJ2-7; the match to TRBD2 covers 8 bases. This CDR3 is built from 12 residues. Trimming cost V 7 bases and J 5 bases; bases outside gene matches: 4. Per germline, CDR1 MNHNS and CDR2 SASEGT.

The V gene is TRBV7-9, the J gene TRBJ1-2, with 9 bases aligning to TRBD1. Germline CDR1 SEHNR, CDR2 FQNEAQ (reference sequence). This CDR3 has 17 amino acids. Trimming took 3 bases from V and 1 from J; bases not matched to a gene: 9. This CDR3 is CASSLGQGGALNYGYTF. The DNA for the CDR3 is TGTGCCAGCAGCTTGGGACAGGGCGGAGCCCTTAACTATGGCTACACCTTC.